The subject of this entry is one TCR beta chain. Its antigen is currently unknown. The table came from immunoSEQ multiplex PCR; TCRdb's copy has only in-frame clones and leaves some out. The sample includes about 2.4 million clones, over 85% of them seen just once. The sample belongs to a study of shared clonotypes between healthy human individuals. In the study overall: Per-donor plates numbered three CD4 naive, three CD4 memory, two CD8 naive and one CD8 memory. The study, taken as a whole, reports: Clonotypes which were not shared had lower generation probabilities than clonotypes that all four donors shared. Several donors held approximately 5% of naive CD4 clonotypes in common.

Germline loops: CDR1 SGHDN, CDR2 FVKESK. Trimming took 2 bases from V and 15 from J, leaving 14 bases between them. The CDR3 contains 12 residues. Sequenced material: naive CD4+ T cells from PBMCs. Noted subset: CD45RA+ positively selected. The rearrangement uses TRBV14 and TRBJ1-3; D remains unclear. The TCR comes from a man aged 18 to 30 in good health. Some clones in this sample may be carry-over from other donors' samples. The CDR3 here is CASSQQRSHEYF. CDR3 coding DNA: TGTGCCAGCAGCCAACAGAGGTCTCACGAATATTTT.